This record covers a single T cell receptor beta chain. The sample is drawn from a study of control samples from healthy donors and cancer patients. Method: immunoSEQ multiplex PCR; TCRdb's copy keeps in-frame clones and lacks some. This table holds 110,000 to 150,000 clones, 85% to 95% found once. Germline CDR1 SGDLS, CDR2 YYNGEE. The CDR3 is 17 residues long. Trimming removed 0 bases from V and 5 bases from J; junction bases left unmatched: 14. J is TRBJ2-7 and V is TRBV9; 7 bases align to TRBD2. The receptor comes from a man aged 60 to 75 with colorectal cancer. The specimen sequenced was PBMCs. CDR3 sequence: CASSVALGGRLENEQYF. CDR3 DNA: TGTGCCAGCAGCGTAGCTCTGGGAGGGAGGCTAGAGAACGAGCAGTACTTC.